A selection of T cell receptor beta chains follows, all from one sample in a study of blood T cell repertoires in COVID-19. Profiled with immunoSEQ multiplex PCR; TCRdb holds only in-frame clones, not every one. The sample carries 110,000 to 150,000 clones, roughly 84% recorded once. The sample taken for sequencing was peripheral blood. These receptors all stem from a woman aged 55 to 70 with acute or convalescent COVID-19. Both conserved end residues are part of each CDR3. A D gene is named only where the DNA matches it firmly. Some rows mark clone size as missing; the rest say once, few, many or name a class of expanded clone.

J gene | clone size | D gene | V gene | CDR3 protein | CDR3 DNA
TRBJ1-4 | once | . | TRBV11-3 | CASSQGVRGEKLFF | TGTGCCAGCAGCCAAGGAGTTAGGGGCGAAAAACTGTTTTTT
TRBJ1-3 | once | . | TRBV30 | CAWRDTGNPRNTIYF | TGTGCCTGGAGGGACACAGGGAACCCGCGAAACACCATATATTTT
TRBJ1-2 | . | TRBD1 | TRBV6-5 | CASTKDRALVGYTF | TGTGCCAGCACCAAAGACAGGGCACTTGTTGGCTACACCTTC
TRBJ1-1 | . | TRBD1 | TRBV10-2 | CASRPGTGTTEAFF | TGCGCCAGCAGGCCCGGGACAGGGACCACTGAAGCTTTCTTT
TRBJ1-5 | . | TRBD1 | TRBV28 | CASRVGGQSNQPQHF | TGTGCCAGCAGGGTCGGGGGACAGAGCAATCAGCCCCAGCATTTT
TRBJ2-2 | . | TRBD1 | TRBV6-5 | CASWTGDTGELFF | TGTGCCAGCTGGACAGGCGACACCGGGGAGCTGTTTTTT
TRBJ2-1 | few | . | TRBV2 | CASSHIRSEQFF | TGTGCCAGCAGCCACATAAGGAGTGAGCAGTTCTTC
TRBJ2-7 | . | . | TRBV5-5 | CASGSQGPVYEQYF | TGTGCCAGCGGGTCTCAGGGGCCAGTCTACGAGCAGTACTTC
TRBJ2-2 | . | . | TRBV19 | CASSKEGLPGELFF | TGTGCCAGTAGTAAGGAGGGACTCCCCGGGGAGCTGTTTTTT
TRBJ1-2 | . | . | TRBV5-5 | CASTQSGSNYGYTF | TGTGCCAGCACCCAGTCGGGGAGTAACTATGGCTACACCTTC
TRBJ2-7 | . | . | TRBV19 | CASSPFEVSGEQYF | TGTGCCAGTAGTCCCTTCGAGGTGAGTGGCGAGCAGTACTTC
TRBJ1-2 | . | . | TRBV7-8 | CASSKNPRWGYTF | TGTGCCAGCAGCAAGAACCCCCGGTGGGGCTACACCTTC
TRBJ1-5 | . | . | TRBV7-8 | CASSLTWGGGRNQPQHF | TGTGCCAGCAGCTTAACCTGGGGCGGGGGGAGGAATCAGCCCCAGCATTTT
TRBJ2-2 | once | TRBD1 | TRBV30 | CAWSVPWTGSVTGELFF | TGTGCCTGGAGTGTACCCTGGACAGGGTCGGTGACCGGGGAGCTGTTTTTT
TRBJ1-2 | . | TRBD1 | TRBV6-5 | CASSFPDRAYTF | TGTGCCAGCAGTTTCCCGGACAGGGCCTACACCTTC
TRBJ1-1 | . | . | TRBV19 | CASSPSERNTEAFF | TGTGCCAGTAGTCCATCGGAGAGAAACACTGAAGCTTTCTTT
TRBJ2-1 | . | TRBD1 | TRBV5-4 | CASSLASDRVNNEQFF | TGTGCCAGCAGCTTGGCCAGCGACAGGGTAAACAATGAGCAGTTCTTC
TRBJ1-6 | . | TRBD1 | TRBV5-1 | CASSPDGTGDSPLHF | TGCGCCAGCAGCCCGGACGGGACAGGGGATTCACCCCTCCACTTT
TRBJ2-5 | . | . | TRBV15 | CATSRDLFGRGTQYF | TGTGCCACCAGCAGAGATCTTTTCGGCAGGGGGACCCAGTACTTC
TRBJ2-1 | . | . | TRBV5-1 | CASSLGAGISYNEQFF | TGCGCCAGCAGCTTGGGGGCGGGGATCTCCTACAATGAGCAGTTCTTC
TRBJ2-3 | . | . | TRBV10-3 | CAISERLAPDTQYF | TGTGCCATCAGTGAGAGATTAGCCCCAGATACGCAGTATTTT
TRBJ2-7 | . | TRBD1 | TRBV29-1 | CSVETGTGHYEQYF | TGCAGCGTCGAGACCGGGACAGGGCACTACGAGCAGTACTTC
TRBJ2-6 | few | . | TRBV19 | CASRVGGANVLTF | TGTGCCAGTCGAGTTGGTGGGGCCAACGTCCTGACTTTC
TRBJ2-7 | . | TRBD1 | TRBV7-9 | CASRGQGAYEQYF | TGTGCCAGCAGGGGACAGGGGGCTTACGAGCAGTACTTC
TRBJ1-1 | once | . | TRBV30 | CAWSPRQNTEAFF | TGTGCCTGGAGTCCCAGACAGAACACTGAAGCTTTCTTT
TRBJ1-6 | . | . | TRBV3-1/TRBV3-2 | CASSQDPGYNSPLHF | TGTGCCAGCAGCCAAGATCCGGGTTATAATTCACCCCTCCACTTT
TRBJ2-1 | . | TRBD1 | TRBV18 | CASSHPGTGTYNEQFF | TGTGCCAGCTCACACCCGGGGACAGGGACCTACAATGAGCAGTTCTTC
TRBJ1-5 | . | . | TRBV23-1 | CASSQWGGPDQPQHF | TGCGCCAGCAGTCAGTGGGGGGGCCCTGATCAGCCCCAGCATTTT
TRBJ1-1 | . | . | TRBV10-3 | CAVSVGATEAFF | TGTGCCGTTTCTGTTGGGGCCACTGAAGCTTTCTTT
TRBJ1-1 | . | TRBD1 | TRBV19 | CASSIMGQPDTEAFF | TGTGCCAGTAGTATAATGGGACAGCCGGACACTGAAGCTTTCTTT
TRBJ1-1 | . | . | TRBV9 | CASSVVGSTEAFF | TGTGCCAGCAGCGTAGTCGGGTCTACTGAAGCTTTCTTT
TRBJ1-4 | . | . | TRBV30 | CAWTGLTDEKLFF | TGTGCCTGGACGGGACTCACCGATGAAAAACTGTTTTTT
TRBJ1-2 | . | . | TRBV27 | CASRKEVRGGGYTF | TGTGCCAGCAGGAAAGAGGTCAGGGGCGGGGGCTACACCTTC
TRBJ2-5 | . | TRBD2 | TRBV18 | CASSGNIAGIGETQYF | TGTGCCAGCTCCGGCAATATAGCGGGGATAGGAGAGACCCAGTACTTC
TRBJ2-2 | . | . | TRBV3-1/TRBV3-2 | CASSQYPVGNTGELFF | TGTGCCAGCAGCCAATACCCCGTTGGCAACACCGGGGAGCTGTTTTTT
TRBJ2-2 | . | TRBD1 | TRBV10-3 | CAIAGQGLANTGELFF | TGTGCCATTGCGGGACAGGGATTGGCGAACACCGGGGAGCTGTTTTTT
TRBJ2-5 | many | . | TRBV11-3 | CASSSWRGARQETQYF | TGTGCCAGCAGCTCCTGGCGGGGAGCCCGCCAAGAGACCCAGTACTTC
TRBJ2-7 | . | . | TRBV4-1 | CASSQGLGQAAYEQYF | TGCGCCAGCAGCCAAGGACTAGGGCAAGCCGCCTACGAGCAGTACTTC
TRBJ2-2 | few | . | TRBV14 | CASSQAGVWSNTGELFF | TGTGCCAGCAGCCAAGCGGGGGTTTGGTCGAACACCGGGGAGCTGTTTTTT
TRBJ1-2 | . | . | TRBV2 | CASSVALADYGYTF | TGTGCCAGCAGTGTCGCGCTGGCGGACTATGGCTACACCTTC